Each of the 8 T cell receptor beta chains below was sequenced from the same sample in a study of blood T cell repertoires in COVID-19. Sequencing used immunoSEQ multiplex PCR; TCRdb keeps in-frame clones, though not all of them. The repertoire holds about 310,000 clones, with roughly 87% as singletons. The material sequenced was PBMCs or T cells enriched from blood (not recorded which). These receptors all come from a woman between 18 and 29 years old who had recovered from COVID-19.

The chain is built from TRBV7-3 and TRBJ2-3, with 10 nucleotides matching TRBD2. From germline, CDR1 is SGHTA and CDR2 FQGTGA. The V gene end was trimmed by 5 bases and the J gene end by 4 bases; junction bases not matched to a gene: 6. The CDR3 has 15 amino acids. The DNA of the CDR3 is TGTGCCAGCAGCCGCCTAGCGGGGGAGTCAGATACGCAGTATTTT. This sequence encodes CASSRLAGESDTQYF.

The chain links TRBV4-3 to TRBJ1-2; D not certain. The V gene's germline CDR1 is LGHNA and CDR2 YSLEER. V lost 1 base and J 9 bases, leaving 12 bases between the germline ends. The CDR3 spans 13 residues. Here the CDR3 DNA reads TGCGCCAGCAGCCAAGTAGGCGGGTCGAGCTACACCTTC. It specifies CASSQVGGSSYTF.

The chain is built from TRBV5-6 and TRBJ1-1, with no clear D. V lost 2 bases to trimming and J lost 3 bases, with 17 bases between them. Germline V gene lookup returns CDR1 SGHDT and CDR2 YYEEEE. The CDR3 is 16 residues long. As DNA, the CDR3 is TGTGCCAGCAGCTTCTCCCCCCAGGTCTCTTACACTGAAGCTTTCTTT. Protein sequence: CASSFSPQVSYTEAFF.

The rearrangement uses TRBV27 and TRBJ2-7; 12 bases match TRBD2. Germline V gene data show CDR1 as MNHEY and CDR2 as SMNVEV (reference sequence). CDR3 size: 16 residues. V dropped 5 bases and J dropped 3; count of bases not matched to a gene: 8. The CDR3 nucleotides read TGTGCCAGCAGTCTACTCCTAGCGGGAGGGGTCTACGAGCAGTACTTC. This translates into CASSLLLAGGVYEQYF.

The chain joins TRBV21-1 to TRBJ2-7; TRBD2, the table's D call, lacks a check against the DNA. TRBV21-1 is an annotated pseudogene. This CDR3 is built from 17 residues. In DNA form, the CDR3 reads TGTGCCAGCAGCAAACCCAAAGGCAGAGGATACTCCTACGAGCAGTACTTC. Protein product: CASSKPKGRGYSYEQYF.

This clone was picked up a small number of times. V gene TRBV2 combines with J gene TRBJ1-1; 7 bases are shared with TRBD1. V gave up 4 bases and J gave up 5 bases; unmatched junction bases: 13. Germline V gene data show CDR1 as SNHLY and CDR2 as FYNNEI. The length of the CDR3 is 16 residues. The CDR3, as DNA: TGTGCCAGCAGTGTAAGGGGACAGTCCTTTAGGACTGAAGCTTTCTTT. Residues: CASSVRGQSFRTEAFF.

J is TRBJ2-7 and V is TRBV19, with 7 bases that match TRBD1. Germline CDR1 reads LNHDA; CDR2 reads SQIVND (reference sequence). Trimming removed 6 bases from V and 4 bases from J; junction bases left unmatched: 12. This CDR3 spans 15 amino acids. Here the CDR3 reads CASRFRNDRVYEQYF. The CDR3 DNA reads TGTGCCAGTAGATTCCGAAACGACAGGGTATACGAGCAGTACTTC.

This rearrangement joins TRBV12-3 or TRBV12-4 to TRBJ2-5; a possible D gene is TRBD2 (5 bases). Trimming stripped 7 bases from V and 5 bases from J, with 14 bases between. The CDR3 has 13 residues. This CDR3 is CASIQTEGETQYF. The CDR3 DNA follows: TGTGCCAGCATTCAAACAGAGGGCGAGACCCAGTACTTC.